The present T cell receptor (beta chain) was sequenced within a study of T cells in Graves' hyperthyroidism and ophthalmopathy. It was RNA transcripts that yielded the amplified TCR beta CDR3 regions. The TCR CDR3 was amplified in a first-round RT-PCR using the HTBI primer set. TCRdb used MiXCR to reprocess the multiplex PCR reads, holding one entry per CDR3 protein. Seen here are about 520,000 distinct CDR3 sequences, roughly a quarter observed once, and the top ten hold around 11%. Each diagnosis was grounded in clinical symptoms, serum thyroxine and TRAb, thyroid ultrasound, and orbital computed tomography. Notes on the study in general: In simple terms, a model built on 13 V-J features told ophthalmopathy apart from stable hyperthyroidism.

In the case of this clonotype: Its antigen remains unidentified.

The sequence was collected from a woman aged 25 to 39 with Graves' ophthalmopathy. Sequencing was performed on blood.

CDR3 DNA: TGTGCCAGCAGTGTCGAGGGGGCTGGCTACGAGCAGTACTTC. Translation gives CASSVEGAGYEQYF. This chain joins TRBV2 and TRBJ2-7, with 7 bases lining up with TRBD1. Germline values: CDR1 SNHLY, CDR2 FYNNEI. Germline trimming cut 4 bases from V and 3 bases from J; bases unmatched to any gene: 6. This CDR3 has 14 residues. Based on the CDR3 plus reference TRBV2 and TRBJ2-7, the full variable domain is EPEVTQTPSHQVTQMGQEVILRCVPISNHLYFYWYRQILGQKVEFLVSFYNNEISEKSEIFDDQFSVERPDGSNFTLKIRSTKLEDSAMYFCASSVEGAGYEQYFGPGTRLTVT.